This T cell receptor beta chain derives from a study of control samples from healthy donors and cancer patients. CDR1 is KGHSH, CDR2 LQKENI, per germline. Trimming removed 3 bases from V and 4 bases from J, with 14 bases in between. This CDR3 spans 15 amino acids. Here immunoSEQ multiplex PCR was the method, and the copy in TCRdb shows in-frame clones only, minus some. The repertoire consists of about 54,000 clones, with around 96% occurring once and the leading ten covering approximately 1.9%. This TCR came from a woman younger than 45 in good health. The rearrangement links TRBV18 to TRBJ2-3; the D gene is possibly TRBD2 (6 bases). The sample was blood. DNA for the CDR3: TGTGCCAGCTCACCCGGGACCCAGCGGGCAGATACGCAGTATTTT. The encoded protein is CASSPGTQRADTQYF.